The 2 T cell receptor beta chains presented below share a single source sample, sequenced in a study of T cells in severe cutaneous drug reactions. The patients sequenced had a carbamazepine-induced Stevens-Johnson syndrome or toxic epidermal necrolysis reaction. The iRepertoire multiplex PCR system with TCR subtype-specific primers built both bulk and single-cell libraries. TCRdb reprocessed the multiplex PCR reads; each CDR3 protein has one entry and no DNA is given. The sample table sets out 310 or so distinct CDR3 sequences. The source material was PBMCs. The receptors come from a human donor with Stevens-Johnson syndrome, a severe cutaneous drug reaction.

This clonotype shows up as medium-sized by frequency. The CDR3 region is CASSMGRQETQYF. V and J are TRBV19 and TRBJ2-5; there is no DNA to check the TCRdb D call of TRBD1. This CDR3 has 13 amino acids. Germline CDR1 LNHDA, CDR2 SQIVND (reference sequence).

This clonotype ranks as large (0.1 to 1%) in terms of frequency. The J gene is TRBJ2-3, the V gene TRBV2; without DNA, the TCRdb call of TRBD2 cannot be checked. Germline CDR1 SNHLY, CDR2 FYNNEI. The CDR3 runs 15 residues. The CDR3 sequence is CASGKLAGPTDTQYF.